These 9 T cell receptor beta chains were all obtained from the same sample, sequenced in a study of blood T cell repertoires in COVID-19. Profiling relied on immunoSEQ multiplex PCR, and the TCRdb table lists in-frame clones only, not all of them. The sample yields approximately 190,000 clones, just under 85% seen once. What was sequenced was peripheral blood. These receptors all come from a human donor with acute or convalescent COVID-19. The donor label of this sample is uncertain.

This chain uses TRBV30 with TRBJ1-2, with D possibly being TRBD1 (6 bases). Looked up from germline, CDR1 is GTSNPN and CDR2 is SVGIG (reference sequence). V was pared by 2 bases and J by 8 bases, with 15 bases between. The CDR3 has 13 amino acids. CDR3: CAWSTQGNRGYTF. The CDR3 DNA sequence: TGTGCCTGGAGTACCCAGGGGAATCGCGGCTACACCTTC.

The chain has TRBV11-2 and TRBJ2-2; 9 positions agree with TRBD1. The CDR3 sequence is 16 residues long. After removal of 3 bases from V and 0 bases from J, the junction contained 2 bases not matched to a gene. The V gene's germline CDR1 is SGHAT and CDR2 FQNNGV. The CDR3 spells CASSFTGGANTGELFF. The CDR3 DNA follows: TGTGCCAGCAGCTTTACAGGGGGCGCGAACACCGGGGAGCTGTTTTTT.

This chain links TRBV3-1 (or the pseudogene TRBV3-2) with TRBJ2-7; D gene unclear. This CDR3 is built from 12 residues. Germline V gene lookup returns CDR1 LGHDT and CDR2 YNNKEL (reference sequence). V was trimmed by 2 bases and J by 7 bases, leaving 9 bases between them. The CDR3 nucleotides are TGTGCCAGCAGCCAACTTTCCTTAGAGCAGTACTTC. Protein product: CASSQLSLEQYF.

The V gene is TRBV10-3, the J gene TRBJ1-1, with D perhaps matching TRBD1 (6 bases). This CDR3 is built from 15 residues. CDR1 is ENHRY and CDR2 is SYGVKD in the germline V gene. Deletions cut 6 bases from V and 4 bases from J, with 18 bases between. The CDR3: CAISPSFQGSTEAFF. The CDR3 nucleotides read TGTGCCATCAGCCCCTCGTTTCAGGGGAGCACTGAAGCTTTCTTT.

The chain is built from TRBV28 and TRBJ2-7; tentative D call: TRBD1 (5 bases). The CDR3 loop spans 13 amino acids. Germline V CDR1 and CDR2: MDHEN, SYDVKM. V lost 2 bases and J 4 bases, leaving 9 bases between the germline ends. CDR3 in amino acids: CASSLRGRYEQYF. In nucleotides, the CDR3 is TGTGCCAGCAGTTTAAGGGGCCGATACGAGCAGTACTTC.

CDR3 sequence (DNA): TGTGCCACCAGCGAACGACAGGGAGGAAACACCATATATTTT. Translated: CATSERQGGNTIYF. This chain joins TRBV15 and TRBJ1-3; 7 bases are shared with TRBD1. The V gene's germline CDR1 is LNHNV and CDR2 YYDKDF (reference sequence). V trimming: 5 bases; J trimming: 4 bases; junction bases outside the gene matches: 5. The CDR3 runs 14 residues.

This rearrangement joins TRBV30 to TRBJ2-1; D is unclear. The germline V gene has CDR1 GTSNPN and CDR2 SVGIG (reference sequence). This CDR3 has 14 amino acids. V dropped 0 bases and J dropped 1 base, with 7 bases sitting between them. The CDR3 DNA follows: TGTGCCTGGAGTGTAGAGAGTTCCTACAATGAGCAGTTCTTC. This codes for CAWSVESSYNEQFF.

The CDR3 DNA reads TGTGCCAGTAGTTCTTCGGGGTTATTTGGAGAGACCCAGTACTTC. This encodes CASSSSGLFGETQYF. The chain has TRBV19 and TRBJ2-5, with TRBD2 as a possible D gene (5 bases). V lost 5 bases, J lost 4 bases, and 17 bases lay in between. The germline gives CDR1 LNHDA, CDR2 SQIVND (reference sequence). This CDR3 has 15 residues.

The rearrangement joins TRBV5-1 to TRBJ2-5; 15 bases map to TRBD2. After removal of 4 bases from V and 4 bases from J, the junction contained 8 bases not matched to a gene. This CDR3 spans 17 amino acids. Germline values: CDR1 SGHRS, CDR2 YFSETQ. The CDR3 spells CASSPGTSGRPAETQYF. Here the CDR3 DNA reads TGCGCCAGCAGCCCCGGGACTAGCGGGAGGCCGGCAGAGACCCAGTACTTC. Using reference TRBV5-1 and TRBJ2-5 for the parts outside the CDR3, the full variable domain is KAGVTQTPRYLIKTRGQQVTLSCSPISGHRSVSWYQQTPGQGLQFLFEYFSETQRNKGNFPGRFSGRQFSNSRSEMNVSTLELGDSALYLCASSPGTSGRPAETQYFGPGTRLLVL.